This note documents a single T cell receptor beta chain sequence. Antigen unknown. This sample was included in a study of pediatric ulcerative colitis. Notes on the study in general: Blood-rectal clonal overlap within each person was significantly higher in ulcerative colitis patients than controls. A couple of rectal clonotypes were found only in ulcerative colitis patients, all of them.

V lost 1 base to trimming and J lost 2 bases; unmatched junction nucleotides: 8. From germline, CDR1 is SGHDT and CDR2 YYEEEE. CDR3 length: 16 residues. Samples were sequenced at Survey level, maximum 500,000 reads. The assay was immunoSEQ multiplex PCR, and TCRdb's table has in-frame clones only and misses some. The repertoire holds about 64,000 clones, with 70% to 85% as singletons. The sample taken for sequencing was blood. This chain connects TRBV5-6 to TRBJ1-1; TRBD1 matches 7 bases. The TCR originated in a boy under 18 with moderate ulcerative colitis. The CDR3 here is CASSLLIGTVNTEAFF. DNA for the CDR3: TGTGCCAGCAGCTTGCTTATTGGGACAGTCAACACTGAAGCTTTCTTT. Based on the CDR3 plus reference TRBV5-6 and TRBJ1-1, the full variable domain is DAGVTQSPTHLIKTRGQQVTLRCSPKSGHDTVSWYQQALGQGPQFIFQYYEEEERQRGNFPDRFSGHQFPNYSSELNVNALLLGDSALYLCASSLLIGTVNTEAFFGQGTRLTVV.